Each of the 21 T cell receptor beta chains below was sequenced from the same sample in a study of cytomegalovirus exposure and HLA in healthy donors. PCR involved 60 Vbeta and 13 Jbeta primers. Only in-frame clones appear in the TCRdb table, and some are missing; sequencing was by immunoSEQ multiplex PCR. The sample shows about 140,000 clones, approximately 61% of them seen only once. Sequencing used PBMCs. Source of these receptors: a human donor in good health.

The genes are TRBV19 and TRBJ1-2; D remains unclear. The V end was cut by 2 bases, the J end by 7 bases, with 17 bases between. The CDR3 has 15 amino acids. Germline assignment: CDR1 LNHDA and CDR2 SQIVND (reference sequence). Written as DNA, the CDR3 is TGTGCCAGTAGTATAAGGCCAGGTGTTTTGCGTGGCTACACCTTC. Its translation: CASSIRPGVLRGYTF.

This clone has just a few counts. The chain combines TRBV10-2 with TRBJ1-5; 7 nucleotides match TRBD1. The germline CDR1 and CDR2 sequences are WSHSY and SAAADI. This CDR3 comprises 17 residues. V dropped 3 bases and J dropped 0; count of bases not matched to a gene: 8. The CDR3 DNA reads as TGCGCCAGCAGTGATCCGGGACAGATCTATAGCAATCAGCCCCAGCATTTT. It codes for CASSDPGQIYSNQPQHF.

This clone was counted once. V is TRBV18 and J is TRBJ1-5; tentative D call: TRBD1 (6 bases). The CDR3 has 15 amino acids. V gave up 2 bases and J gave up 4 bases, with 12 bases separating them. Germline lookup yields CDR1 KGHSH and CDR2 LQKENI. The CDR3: CASSPSRGANQPQHF. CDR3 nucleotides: TGTGCCAGCTCACCATCACGGGGGGCAAATCAGCCCCAGCATTTT. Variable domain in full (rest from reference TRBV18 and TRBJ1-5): NAGVMQNPRHLVRRRGQEARLRCSPMKGHSHVYWYRQLPEEGLKFMVYLQKENIIDESGMPKERFSAEFPKEGPSILRIQQVVRGDSAAYFCASSPSRGANQPQHFGDGTRLSIL.

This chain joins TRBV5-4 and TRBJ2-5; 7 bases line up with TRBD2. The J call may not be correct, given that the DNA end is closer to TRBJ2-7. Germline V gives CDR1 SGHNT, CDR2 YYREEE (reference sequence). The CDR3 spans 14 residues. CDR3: CASSPTPRGDEQYF. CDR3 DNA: TGTGCCAGCAGCCCTACTCCTCGGGGGGACGAGCAGTACTTC.

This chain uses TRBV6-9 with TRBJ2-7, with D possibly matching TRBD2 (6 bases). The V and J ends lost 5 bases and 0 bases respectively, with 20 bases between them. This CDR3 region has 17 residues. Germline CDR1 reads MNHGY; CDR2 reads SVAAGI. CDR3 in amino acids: CASSKPTGTESSYEQYF. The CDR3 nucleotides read TGTGCCAGCAGTAAACCCACCGGGACTGAAAGCTCCTACGAGCAGTACTTC.

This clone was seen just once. CDR3 sequence (DNA): TGTGCCAGCAGGCAATCACAGGGGGCGGGCTACAATGAGCAGTTCTTC. This translates into CASRQSQGAGYNEQFF. V and J are TRBV5-4 and TRBJ2-1; 9 nucleotides agree with TRBD1. CDR1 SGHNT and CDR2 YYREEE come from the germline V gene (reference sequence). The trim removed 5 bases at V and 3 bases at J, leaving 9 bases unmatched. This CDR3 region has 16 residues.

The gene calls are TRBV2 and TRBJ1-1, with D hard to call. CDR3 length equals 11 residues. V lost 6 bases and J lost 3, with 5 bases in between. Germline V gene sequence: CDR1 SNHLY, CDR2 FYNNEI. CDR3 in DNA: TGTGCCAGCAGCCCGGACACTGAAGCTTTCTTT. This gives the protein CASSPDTEAFF.

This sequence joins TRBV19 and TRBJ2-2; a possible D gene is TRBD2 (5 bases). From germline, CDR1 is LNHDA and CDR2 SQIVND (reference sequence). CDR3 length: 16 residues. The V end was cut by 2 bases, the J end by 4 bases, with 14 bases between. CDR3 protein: CASSITTTSPTGELFF. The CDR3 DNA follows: TGTGCCAGTAGTATAACGACTACTTCCCCCACCGGGGAGCTGTTTTTT.

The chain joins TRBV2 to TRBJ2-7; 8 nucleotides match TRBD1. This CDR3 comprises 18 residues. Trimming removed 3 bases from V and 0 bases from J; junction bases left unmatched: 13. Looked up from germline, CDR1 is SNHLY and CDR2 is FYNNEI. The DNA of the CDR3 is TGTGCCAGCAGTGACCGCCCAGGGGGCCCGAAAAGCTCCTACGAGCAGTACTTC. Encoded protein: CASSDRPGGPKSSYEQYF.

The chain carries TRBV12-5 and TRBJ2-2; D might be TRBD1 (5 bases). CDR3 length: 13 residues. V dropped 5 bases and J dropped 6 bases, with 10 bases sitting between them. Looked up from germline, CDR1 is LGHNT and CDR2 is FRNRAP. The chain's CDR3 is CASGRGSAGELFF. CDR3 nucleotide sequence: TGTGCTAGTGGTAGGGGTTCGGCCGGGGAGCTGTTTTTT.

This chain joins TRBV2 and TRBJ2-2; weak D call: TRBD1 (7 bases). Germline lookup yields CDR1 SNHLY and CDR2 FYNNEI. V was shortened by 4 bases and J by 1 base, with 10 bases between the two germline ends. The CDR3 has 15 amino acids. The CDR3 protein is CASSVQGGNTGELFF. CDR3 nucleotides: TGTGCCAGCAGTGTGCAGGGGGGGAACACCGGGGAGCTGTTTTTT.

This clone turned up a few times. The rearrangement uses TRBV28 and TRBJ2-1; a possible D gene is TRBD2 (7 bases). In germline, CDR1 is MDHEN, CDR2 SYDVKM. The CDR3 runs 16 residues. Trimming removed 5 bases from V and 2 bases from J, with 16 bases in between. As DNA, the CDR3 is TGTGCCAGCAGTACCTCAACAGGGAGGGCCTACAATGAGCAGTTCTTC. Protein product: CASSTSTGRAYNEQFF. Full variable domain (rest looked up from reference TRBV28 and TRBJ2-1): DVKVTQSSRYLVKRTGEKVFLECVQDMDHENMFWYRQDPGLGLRLIYFSYDVKMKEKGDIPEGYSVSREKKERFSLILESASTNQTSMYLCASSTSTGRAYNEQFFGPGTRLTVL.

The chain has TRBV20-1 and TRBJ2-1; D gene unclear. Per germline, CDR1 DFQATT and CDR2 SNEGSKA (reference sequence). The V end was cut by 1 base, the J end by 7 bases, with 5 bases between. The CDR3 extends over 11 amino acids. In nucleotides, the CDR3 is TGCAGTGCTAGAGCTAGGAATGAGCAGTTCTTC. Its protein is CSARARNEQFF.

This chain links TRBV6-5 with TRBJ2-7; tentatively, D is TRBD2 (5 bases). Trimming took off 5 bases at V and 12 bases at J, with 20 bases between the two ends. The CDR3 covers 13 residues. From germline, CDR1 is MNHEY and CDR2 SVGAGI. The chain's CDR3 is CASSTGWAGQSYF. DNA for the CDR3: TGTGCCAGCAGTACCGGATGGGCGGGCCAATCGTACTTC.

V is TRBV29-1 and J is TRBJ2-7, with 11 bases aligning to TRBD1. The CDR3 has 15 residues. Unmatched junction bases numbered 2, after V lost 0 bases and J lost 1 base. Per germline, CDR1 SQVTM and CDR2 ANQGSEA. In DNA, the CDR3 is TGCAGCGTTGAAGATAGGGACAGGGGGTCCTACGAGCAGTACTTC. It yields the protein CSVEDRDRGSYEQYF.

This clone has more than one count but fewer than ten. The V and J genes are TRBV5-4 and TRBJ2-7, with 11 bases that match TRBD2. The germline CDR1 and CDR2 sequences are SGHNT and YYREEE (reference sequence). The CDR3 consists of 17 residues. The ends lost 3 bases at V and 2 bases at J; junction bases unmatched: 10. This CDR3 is CASSSLTSGRATYEQYF. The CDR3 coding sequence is TGTGCCAGCAGCTCTCTTACTAGCGGGAGAGCAACCTACGAGCAGTACTTC.

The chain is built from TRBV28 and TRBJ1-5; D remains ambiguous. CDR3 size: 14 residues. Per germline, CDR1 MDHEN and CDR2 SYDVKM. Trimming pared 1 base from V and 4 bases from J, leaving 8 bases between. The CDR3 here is CASSLFRGNQPQHF. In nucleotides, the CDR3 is TGTGCCAGCAGTTTATTTCGGGGAAATCAGCCCCAGCATTTT.

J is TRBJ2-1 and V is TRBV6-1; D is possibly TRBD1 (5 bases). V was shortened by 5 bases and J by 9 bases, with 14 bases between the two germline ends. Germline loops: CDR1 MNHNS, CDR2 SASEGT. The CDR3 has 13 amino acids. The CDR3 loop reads CASSPGPLVEQFF. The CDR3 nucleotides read TGTGCCAGCAGTCCAGGGCCTTTGGTTGAGCAGTTCTTC.

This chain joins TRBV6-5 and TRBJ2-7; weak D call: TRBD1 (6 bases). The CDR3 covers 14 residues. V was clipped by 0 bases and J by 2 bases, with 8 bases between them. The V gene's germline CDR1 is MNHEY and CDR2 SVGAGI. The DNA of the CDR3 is TGTGCCAGCAGTTACTCGTACAGGGCCTACGAGCAGTACTTC. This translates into CASSYSYRAYEQYF.

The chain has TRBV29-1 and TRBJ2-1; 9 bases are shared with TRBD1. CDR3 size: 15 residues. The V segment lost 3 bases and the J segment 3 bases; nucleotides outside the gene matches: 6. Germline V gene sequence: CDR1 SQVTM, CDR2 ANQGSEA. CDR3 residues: CSVEARDRDYNEQFF. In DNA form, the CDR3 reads TGCAGCGTTGAGGCCCGGGACAGGGACTACAATGAGCAGTTCTTC.

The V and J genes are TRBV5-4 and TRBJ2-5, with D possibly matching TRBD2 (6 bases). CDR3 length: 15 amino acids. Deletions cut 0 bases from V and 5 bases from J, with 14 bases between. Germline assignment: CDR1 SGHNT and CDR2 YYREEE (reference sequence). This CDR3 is CASSLVAGFGETQYF. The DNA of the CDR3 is TGTGCCAGCAGCTTGGTGGCGGGATTTGGGGAGACCCAGTACTTC.